Listed below are T cell receptor beta chains from one sample, sequenced in a study of blood T cell repertoires in COVID-19. The table came from immunoSEQ multiplex PCR; TCRdb's copy has only in-frame clones and leaves some out. The data show about 140,000 clones, 80% to 90% seen once. Sequenced: peripheral blood. All receptors derive from a woman in her forties or fifties with acute or convalescent COVID-19. Each CDR3 is given with its conserved first and last residue.

TRBV10-3	TRBJ1-3	CAISGTDSGNTIYF
TRBV3-1/TRBV3-2	TRBJ1-3	CASSQGGTGNTIYF
TRBV9	TRBJ1-1	CASSLIPNGDRAAFF
TRBV5-4	TRBJ1-2	CASSSYTTSRSYTF
TRBV11-3	TRBJ2-7	CASSLGSSGRGEQYF
TRBV24-1	TRBJ1-5	CATSDPGAGHSNQPQHF
TRBV5-8	TRBJ2-1	CASSLEPNYNEQFF
TRBV29-1	TRBJ2-1	CSVGAAVPDLEQFF
TRBV24-1	TRBJ1-2	CATSDSAAEGTFYGYTF
TRBV18	TRBJ1-2	CASSAQQGSSYGYTF
TRBV3-1/TRBV3-2	TRBJ2-1	CASRGQGAVYNEQFF
TRBV11-2	TRBJ1-5	CASSLGGKGGQPQHF
TRBV27	TRBJ2-2	CASSSFITGELFF
TRBV12-3/TRBV12-4	TRBJ2-7	CASRGGASAEQYF
TRBV6-5	TRBJ2-7	CATSRGQGANEQYF
TRBV29-1	TRBJ2-6	CSYSSGANVLTF
TRBV10-3	TRBJ2-5	CAISGQGSETQYF
TRBV10-3	TRBJ2-3	CAISPDNLLTDTQYF
TRBV19	TRBJ2-5	CASSRGQGKETQYF
TRBV29-1	TRBJ1-2	CSVEGGRESGHGYTF
TRBV2	TRBJ1-1	CANSAEMNTEAFF
TRBV5-1	TRBJ2-2	CATARLAGDNTGELFF
TRBV10-3	TRBJ2-7	CAIREGPPYEQYF
TRBV2	TRBJ2-7	CASSGPGTGIGEQYF
TRBV5-1	TRBJ2-7	CASSQTGESYEQYF
TRBV27	TRBJ2-7	CASSPSLEYEQYF
TRBV14	TRBJ2-7	CASSKSGTSGISYEQYF
TRBV27	TRBJ1-6	CASSLFSGGYSPLHF
TRBV5-8	TRBJ2-5	CASSSQGGETQYF
TRBV12-5	TRBJ2-1	CASAHAGINVYNEQFF
TRBV7-9	TRBJ1-1	CASSRTGLMNTEAFF
TRBV7-9	TRBJ2-2	CASSLTGLAGGPTGELFF
TRBV5-4	TRBJ2-1	CASSRTTSGTYNEQFF
TRBV28	TRBJ2-1	CASSALTSGSNNEQFF
TRBV1	TRBJ1-5	CTSSQDSQGDSNQPQHF
TRBV6-1	TRBJ2-7	CASSESLSGPYEQYF
TRBV12-5	TRBJ2-1	CASGLGASIGGYNEQFF
TRBV19	TRBJ1-1	CASSPRTGGPEAFF
TRBV6-1	TRBJ2-5	CASSESSGGAETQYF
TRBV29-1	TRBJ1-1	CSVPDRGRGSTEAFF
TRBV7-9	TRBJ2-2	CASSSHRFRTGELFF
TRBV2	TRBJ2-1	CASRTGTSGSDEQFF
TRBV15	TRBJ2-1	CATSRDRYGNNEQFF
TRBV19	TRBJ2-5	CASSPRGSGRFGETQYF
TRBV28	TRBJ2-7	CASRTTGGSYEQYF
TRBV19	TRBJ1-5	CASSIDQVVVSSNQPQHF
TRBV2	TRBJ1-5	CASSSDKTMQPQHF
TRBV18	TRBJ2-7	CASSQGAIEVYEQYF
TRBV5-1	TRBJ2-5	CASSTGLAGETQYF
TRBV11-3	TRBJ2-1	CASSISGTSNEQFF
TRBV5-6	TRBJ2-7	CASSLGASYEQYF
TRBV5-1	TRBJ2-3	CASSPSGAGGRDTQYF